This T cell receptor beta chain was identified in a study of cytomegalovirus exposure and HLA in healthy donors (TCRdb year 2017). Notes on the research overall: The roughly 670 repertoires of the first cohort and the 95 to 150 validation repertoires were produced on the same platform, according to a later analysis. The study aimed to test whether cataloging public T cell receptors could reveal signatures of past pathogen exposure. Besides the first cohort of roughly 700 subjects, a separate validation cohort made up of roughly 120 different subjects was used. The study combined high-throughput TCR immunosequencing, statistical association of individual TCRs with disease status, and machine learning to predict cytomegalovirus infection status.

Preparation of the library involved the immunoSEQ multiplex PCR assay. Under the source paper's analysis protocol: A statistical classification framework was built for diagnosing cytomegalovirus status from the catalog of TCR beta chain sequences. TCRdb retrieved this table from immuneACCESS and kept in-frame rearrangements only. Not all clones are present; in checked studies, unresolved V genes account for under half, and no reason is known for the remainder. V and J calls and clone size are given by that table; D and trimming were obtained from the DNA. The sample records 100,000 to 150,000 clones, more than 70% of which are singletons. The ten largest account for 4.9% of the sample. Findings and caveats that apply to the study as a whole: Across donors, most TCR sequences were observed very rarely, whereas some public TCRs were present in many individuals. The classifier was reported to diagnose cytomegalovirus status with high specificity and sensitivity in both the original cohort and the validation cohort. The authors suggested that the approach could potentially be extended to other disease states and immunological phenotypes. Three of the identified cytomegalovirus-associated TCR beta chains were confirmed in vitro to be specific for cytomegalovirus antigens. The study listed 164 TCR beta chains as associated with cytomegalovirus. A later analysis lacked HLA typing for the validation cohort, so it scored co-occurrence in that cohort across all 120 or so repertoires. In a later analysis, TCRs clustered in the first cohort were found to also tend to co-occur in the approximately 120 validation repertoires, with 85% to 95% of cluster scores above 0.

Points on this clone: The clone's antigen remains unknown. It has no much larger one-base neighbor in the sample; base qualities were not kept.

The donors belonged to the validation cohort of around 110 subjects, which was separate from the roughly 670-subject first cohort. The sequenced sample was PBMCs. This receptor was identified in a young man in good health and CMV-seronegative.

CDR3 sequence: CASRWTSGANNEQFF. The bases read TGTGCCAGCAGGTGGACTAGCGGGGCGAACAATGAGCAGTTCTTC. Recombination linked TRBV2 to TRBJ2-1; 12 central bases correspond to TRBD2. CDR1 and CDR2 (SNHLY, FYNNEI) derive from the germline V gene. The CDR3 numbers 15 residues from cysteine through phenylalanine. Of all the DNA, just the CDR3 is kept, 45 bases in frame from base 1. At the junction V is shortened by 6 bases and J by 5 bases; bases outside the gene matches: 5.